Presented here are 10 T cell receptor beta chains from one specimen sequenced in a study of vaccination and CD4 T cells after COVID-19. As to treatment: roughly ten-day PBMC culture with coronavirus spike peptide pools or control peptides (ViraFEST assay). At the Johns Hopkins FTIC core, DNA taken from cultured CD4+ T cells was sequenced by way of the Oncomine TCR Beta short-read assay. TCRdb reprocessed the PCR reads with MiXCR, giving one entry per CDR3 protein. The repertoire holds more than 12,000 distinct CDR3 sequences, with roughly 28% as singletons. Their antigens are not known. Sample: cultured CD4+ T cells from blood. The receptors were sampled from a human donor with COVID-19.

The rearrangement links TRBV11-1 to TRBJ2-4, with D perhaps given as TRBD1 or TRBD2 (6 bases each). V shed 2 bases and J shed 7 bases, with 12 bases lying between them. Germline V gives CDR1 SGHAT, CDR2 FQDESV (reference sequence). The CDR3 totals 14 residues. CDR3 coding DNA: TGTGCCAGCAGCTTAAGGTTAGGGGGGAACATTCAGTACTTC. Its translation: CASSLRLGGNIQYF.

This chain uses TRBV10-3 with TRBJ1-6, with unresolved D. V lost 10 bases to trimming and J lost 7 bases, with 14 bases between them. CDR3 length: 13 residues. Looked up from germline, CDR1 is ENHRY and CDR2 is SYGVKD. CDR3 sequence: CATSGEGNSPLHF. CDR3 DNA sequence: TGTGCCACCTCTGGTGAGGGAAATTCACCCCTCCACTTT.

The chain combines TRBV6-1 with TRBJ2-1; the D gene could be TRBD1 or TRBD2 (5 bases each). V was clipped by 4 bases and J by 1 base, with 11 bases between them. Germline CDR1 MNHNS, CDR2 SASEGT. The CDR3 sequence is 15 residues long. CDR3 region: CASSVREGSYNEQFF. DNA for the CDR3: TGTGCCAGCAGTGTTCGAGAGGGGTCCTACAATGAGCAGTTCTTC.

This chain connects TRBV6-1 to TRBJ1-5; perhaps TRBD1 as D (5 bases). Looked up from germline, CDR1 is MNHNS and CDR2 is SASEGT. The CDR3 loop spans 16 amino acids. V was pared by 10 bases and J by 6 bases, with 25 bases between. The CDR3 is CATGRATQGGIQPQHF. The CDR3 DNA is TGTGCCACCGGGCGGGCAACCCAGGGCGGCATTCAGCCCCAGCATTTT.

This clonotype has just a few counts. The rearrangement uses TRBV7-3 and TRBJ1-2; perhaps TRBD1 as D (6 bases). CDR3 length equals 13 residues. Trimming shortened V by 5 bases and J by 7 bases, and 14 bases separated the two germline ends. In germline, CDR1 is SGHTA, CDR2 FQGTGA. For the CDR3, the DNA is TGTGCCAGCAGCGCATCCGGGACAACTGGCTACACCTTC. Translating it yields CASSASGTTGYTF.

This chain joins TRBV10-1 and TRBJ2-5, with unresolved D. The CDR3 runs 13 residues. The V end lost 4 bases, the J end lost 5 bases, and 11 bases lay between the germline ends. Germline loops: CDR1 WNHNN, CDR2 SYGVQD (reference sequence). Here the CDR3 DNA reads TGCGCCAGCAGTGGAAACGTGGGGGAGACCCAGTACTTC. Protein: CASSGNVGETQYF.

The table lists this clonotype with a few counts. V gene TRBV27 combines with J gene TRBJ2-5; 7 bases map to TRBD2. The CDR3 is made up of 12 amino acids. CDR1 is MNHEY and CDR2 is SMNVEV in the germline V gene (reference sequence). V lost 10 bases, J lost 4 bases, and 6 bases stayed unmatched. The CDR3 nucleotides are TGTGCCACCTCGGGGGGAGGAGAGACCCAGTACTTC. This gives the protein CATSGGGETQYF.

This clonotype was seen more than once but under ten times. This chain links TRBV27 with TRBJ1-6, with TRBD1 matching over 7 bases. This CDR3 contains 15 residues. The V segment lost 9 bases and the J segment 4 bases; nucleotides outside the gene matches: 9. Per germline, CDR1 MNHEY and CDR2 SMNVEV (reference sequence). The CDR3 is CASRPETGYNSPLHF. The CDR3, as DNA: TGTGCCAGTCGCCCGGAGACAGGGTATAATTCACCCCTCCACTTT.

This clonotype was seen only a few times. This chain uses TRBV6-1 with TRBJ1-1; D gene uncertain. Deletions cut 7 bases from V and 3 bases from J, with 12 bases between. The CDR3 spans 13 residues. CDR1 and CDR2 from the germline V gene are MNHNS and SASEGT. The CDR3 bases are TGTGCCAGCACACCGGAGTTTGACACTGAAGCTTTCTTT. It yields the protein CASTPEFDTEAFF.

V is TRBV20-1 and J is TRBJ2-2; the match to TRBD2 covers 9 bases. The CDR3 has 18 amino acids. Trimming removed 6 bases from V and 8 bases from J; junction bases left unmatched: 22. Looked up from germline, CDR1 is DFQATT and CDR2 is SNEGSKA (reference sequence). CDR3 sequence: CSAFQPKTSGLGGGELFF. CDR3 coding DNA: TGCAGTGCGTTCCAACCCAAGACTAGCGGCTTAGGGGGTGGGGAGCTGTTTTTT.